These 23 T cell receptor beta chains came from one sample sequenced in a study of blood T cell repertoires in COVID-19. This table comes from immunoSEQ multiplex PCR, and its TCRdb copy is limited to in-frame clones, with some not included. The table records under 200,000 clones, approximately 90% of them present only once. The sample consisted of peripheral blood. These receptors were obtained from a man in his fifties with acute or convalescent COVID-19.

The chain is built from TRBV7-8 and TRBJ2-2; no definite D call. The germline V gene has CDR1 SGHVS and CDR2 FQNEAQ. The CDR3 contains 12 residues. V lost 5 bases and J 5 bases, leaving 6 bases between the germline ends. CDR3 residues: CASSRSTGELFF. The CDR3 bases are TGTGCCAGCAGCCGTTCAACCGGGGAGCTGTTTTTT.

This sequence joins TRBV5-8 and TRBJ2-1; 7 bases line up with TRBD1. V was clipped by 3 bases and J by 1 base; unmatched bases: 4. This CDR3 comprises 15 residues. The germline CDR1 and CDR2 sequences are SGHTS and YDEGEE. The CDR3 protein is CASSSGTDSYNEQFF. The DNA of the CDR3 is TGTGCCAGCAGCTCCGGGACAGATTCCTACAATGAGCAGTTCTTC. Together with reference TRBV5-8 and TRBJ2-1, the CDR3 gives the full variable domain: EAGVTQSPTHLIKTRGQQATLRCSPISGHTSVYWYQQALGLGLQFLLWYDEGEERNRGNFPPRFSGRQFPNYSSELNVNALELEDSALYLCASSSGTDSYNEQFFGPGTRLTVL.

For the CDR3, the DNA is TGTGCCAGCAGTTACGAGGTGCGGGGGGGAAAAGAGACCCAGTACTTC. Translation gives CASSYEVRGGKETQYF. The rearrangement uses TRBV6-2 or TRBV6-3 and TRBJ2-5; 9 nucleotides match TRBD2. Trimming took 2 bases from V and 3 from J; bases not matched to a gene: 7. CDR3 size: 16 residues. CDR1 is MNHEY, CDR2 SVGEGT, per germline.

The J gene is TRBJ2-2, the V gene TRBV5-1; tentatively, D is TRBD2 (5 bases). The V end lost 3 bases, the J end lost 5 bases, and 17 bases lay between the germline ends. The germline gives CDR1 SGHRS, CDR2 YFSETQ. The CDR3 length is 16 residues. CDR3 bases: TGCGCCAGCAGCTCGGGGTTCCTGTTGCGAACCGGGGAGCTGTTTTTT. Protein: CASSSGFLLRTGELFF.

The genes are TRBV7-9 and TRBJ1-4; D ambiguous. Trimming left V 1 base short and J 2 bases short, with 5 bases between. Germline CDR1 is SEHNR and CDR2 is FQNEAQ (reference sequence). CDR3 length: 14 residues. CDR3 DNA sequence: TGTGCCAGCAGCTTAGGGGAGACTAATGAAAAACTGTTTTTT. Amino acids: CASSLGETNEKLFF. Together with reference TRBV7-9 and TRBJ1-4, the CDR3 gives the full variable domain: DTGVSQNPRHKITKRGQNVTFRCDPISEHNRLYWYRQTLGQGPEFLTYFQNEAQLEKSRLLSDRFSAERPKGSFSTLEIQRTEQGDSAMYLCASSLGETNEKLFFGSGTQLSVL.

J is TRBJ2-2 and V is TRBV6-6; 9 nucleotides line up with TRBD2. Germline-derived CDR1 and CDR2 are MNHNY and SVGAGI (reference sequence). Unmatched junction bases numbered 8, after V lost 5 bases and J lost 1 base. This CDR3 contains 17 residues. CDR3 in amino acids: CASSLLLAGLNTGELFF. The CDR3 DNA reads TGTGCCAGCAGTCTTTTGCTAGCGGGACTGAACACCGGGGAGCTGTTTTTT.

This chain's CDR3 is CASSLGTGGKPQHF. The CDR3 nucleotides read TGTGCCAGCAGCTTAGGGACAGGGGGCAAGCCCCAGCATTTT. This rearrangement joins TRBV7-2 to TRBJ1-5; 11 bases are a match to TRBD1. The CDR3 consists of 14 residues. Germline V CDR1 and CDR2: SGHTA, FQGNSA. The J segment lost 8 bases and the V segment lost 1 base, leaving 1 base of the junction unmatched.

The rearrangement links TRBV28 to TRBJ1-4; D remains unclear. The germline CDR1 and CDR2 sequences are MDHEN and SYDVKM. The CDR3 totals 13 residues. Trimming left V 6 bases short and J 7 bases short, with 12 bases between. The CDR3 sequence: CASSYPPGEKLFF. The CDR3 coding sequence is TGTGCCAGCAGCTACCCCCCCGGTGAAAAACTGTTTTTT.

This clone was detected once. Other DNA sequences in the sample encode the same CDR3. This sequence joins TRBV27 and TRBJ2-2, with 11 nucleotides matching TRBD2. Trimming removed 5 bases from V and 1 base from J; junction bases left unmatched: 0. The CDR3 extends over 15 amino acids. CDR1 MNHEY and CDR2 SMNVEV come from the germline V gene (reference sequence). The CDR3 DNA is TGTGCCAGCAGTCTAGCGGGAGGGAACACCGGGGAGCTGTTTTTT. Translating it yields CASSLAGGNTGELFF.

The rearrangement joins TRBV6-5 to TRBJ2-1; 10 bases fit TRBD2. From germline, CDR1 is MNHEY and CDR2 SVGAGI. The CDR3 spans 15 residues. Trimming removed 6 bases from V and 2 bases from J; junction bases left unmatched: 4. For the CDR3, the DNA is TGTGCCAGCAGACAGAGCGGGGGGGCCTACAATGAGCAGTTCTTC. Its translation is CASRQSGGAYNEQFF.

The J gene is TRBJ2-4, the V gene TRBV7-6; 9 bases fit TRBD2. The CDR3 sequence is 18 residues long. With V trimmed by 0 bases and J by 0 bases, 6 bases remained unmatched. From germline, CDR1 is SGHVS and CDR2 FNYEAQ. The CDR3 region is CASSLARGGPLAKNIQYF. The DNA of the CDR3 is TGTGCCAGCAGCTTAGCGCGGGGGGGGCCCCTAGCCAAAAACATTCAGTACTTC. The variable domain in full, with the rest retrieved from reference TRBV7-6 and TRBJ2-4, is GAGVSQSPRYKVTKRGQDVALRCDPISGHVSLYWYRQALGQGPEFLTYFNYEAQQDKSGLPNDRFSAERPEGSISTLTIQRTEQRDSAMYRCASSLARGGPLAKNIQYFGAGTRLSVL.

The V gene is TRBV28, the J gene TRBJ2-7; 9 bases are a match to TRBD1. This CDR3 has 14 residues. Losses at the gene ends were 4 bases for V and 5 bases for J; bases not matched to a gene: 6. CDR1 and CDR2 (germline): MDHEN, SYDVKM. CDR3 region: CASSSGQGINEQYF. The CDR3, as DNA: TGTGCCAGCAGTTCCGGACAGGGGATAAACGAGCAGTACTTC.

This chain links TRBV6-2 or TRBV6-3 with TRBJ1-2; a weak D match, TRBD1 (5 bases). Germline lookup yields CDR1 MNHEY and CDR2 SVGEGT. V was clipped by 2 bases and J by 5 bases, with 12 bases between them. The length of the CDR3 is 14 residues. CDR3 loop: CASSYVGQMYGYTF. The CDR3 coding sequence is TGTGCCAGCAGTTACGTCGGACAAATGTATGGCTACACCTTC.

V usage is TRBV7-2 and J usage is TRBJ1-2; D possibly corresponds to TRBD1 (6 bases). Trimming cost V 1 base and J 8 bases, with 14 bases left between them. Germline V lookup: CDR1 SGHTA, CDR2 FQGNSA. This CDR3 has 14 amino acids. CDR3 in amino acids: CASSLGPGVGGYTF. In nucleotides, the CDR3 is TGTGCCAGCAGCTTAGGACCAGGGGTGGGCGGCTACACCTTC.

This chain joins TRBV6-5 and TRBJ2-1; TRBD2 might be the D (7 bases). Between the trimmed V and J ends, which lost 2 bases and 5 bases, there was a span of 10 bases. The germline V gene has CDR1 MNHEY and CDR2 SVGAGI. The length of the CDR3 is 14 residues. The CDR3 DNA sequence: TGTGCCAGCAGTTACACGGGGGGCAACAATGAGCAGTTCTTC. Encoded protein: CASSYTGGNNEQFF.

The CDR3 is CASSQESFSYGYTF. The DNA for the CDR3 is TGTGCCAGCAGCCAAGAGAGTTTCTCCTATGGCTACACCTTC. The chain recombines TRBV3-1 (or the pseudogene TRBV3-2) with TRBJ1-2; D uncertain. The CDR3 is made up of 14 amino acids. CDR1 is LGHDT, CDR2 YNNKEL, per germline (reference sequence). Trimming removed 0 bases from V and 4 bases from J, with 9 bases in between.

This chain connects TRBV4-3 to TRBJ2-7; 8 bases map to TRBD2. The V gene end was trimmed by 0 bases and the J gene end by 0 bases; junction bases not matched to a gene: 4. CDR1 is LGHNA and CDR2 is YSLEER in the germline V gene. This CDR3 spans 16 amino acids. The CDR3 region has the DNA TGCGCCAGCAGCCAAGATTTGCGGGGGGTCTCCTACGAGCAGTACGTC. Translation: CASSQDLRGVSYEQYV.

This chain uses TRBV19 with TRBJ1-5, with TRBD1 as a possible D gene (5 bases). Germline loops: CDR1 LNHDA, CDR2 SQIVND (reference sequence). The CDR3 extends over 17 amino acids. V was pared by 8 bases and J by 5 bases, with 25 bases between. CDR3 loop: CASAIGSEGTLHQPQHF. CDR3 bases: TGTGCCAGTGCTATTGGTTCGGAGGGGACTCTCCATCAGCCCCAGCATTTT.

The V gene is TRBV27, the J gene TRBJ2-5; 9 positions agree with TRBD1. In germline, CDR1 is MNHEY, CDR2 SMNVEV (reference sequence). Germline trimming cut 5 bases from V and 5 bases from J; bases unmatched to any gene: 9. The CDR3 sequence is 15 residues long. The CDR3 region is CASSPRGTGRETQYF. In DNA, the CDR3 is TGTGCCAGCAGTCCTCGGGGGACAGGGCGGGAGACCCAGTACTTC.

Concerning this clone itself: Other nucleotide sequences from this sample produce the same CDR3. The chain links TRBV27 to TRBJ1-4, with D unclear. With 3 bases removed from V and 2 bases from J, the gap between germline ends came to 10 bases. The CDR3 runs 15 residues. In germline, CDR1 is MNHEY, CDR2 SMNVEV (reference sequence). CDR3 amino acids: CASSLSAVTNEKLFF. CDR3 DNA sequence: TGTGCCAGCAGTTTGTCCGCGGTGACTAATGAAAAACTGTTTTTT.

This chain connects TRBV24-1 to TRBJ2-1, with 8 bases that match TRBD2. V lost 5 bases, J lost 3 bases, and 5 bases stayed unmatched. Germline V gene data show CDR1 as KGHDR and CDR2 as SFDVKD. The CDR3 is made up of 15 amino acids. The CDR3 is CATSGAGGGYNEQFF. The CDR3 DNA reads TGTGCCACCAGTGGCGCCGGGGGGGGCTACAATGAGCAGTTCTTC.

The J gene is TRBJ1-1, the V gene TRBV28, with 8 bases matching TRBD1. V shed 8 bases, J shed 1 base, and the junction held 9 bases outside the gene matches. The germline V gene encodes CDR1 MDHEN and CDR2 SYDVKM. CDR3 length: 15 residues. This CDR3 is CASHSQGESNTEAFF. The CDR3 coding sequence is TGTGCCAGCCATTCACAGGGGGAGTCGAACACTGAAGCTTTCTTT.

This clone was seen a few times. The rearrangement links TRBV27 to TRBJ1-2; D may be TRBD1 (5 bases). Germline V CDR1 and CDR2: MNHEY, SMNVEV (reference sequence). V gave up 8 bases and J gave up 7 bases, with 26 bases separating them. The length of the CDR3 is 16 residues. The CDR3 DNA reads as TGTGCCAGCTCTCTGATTGGTTCTCGGGGGGTCGGTGGCTACACCTTC. The encoded protein is CASSLIGSRGVGGYTF.